This TCR beta chain comes out of a study of T-cell reconstitution after alpha-beta-depleted transplantation in children (dated by TCRdb to about 2016). A note on the overall study: T-cell immune reconstitution after TCRalphabeta/CD19-depleted allogeneic hematopoietic cell transplantation in children was quantitatively tracked in the study by means of TCR repertoire profiling.

The CDR3 sequence holds 13 residues, the cysteine and phenylalanine included. Only the CDR3 region is kept as DNA, spanning 39 bases read in frame from base 1. Per the germline V gene, SGHTA is the CDR1 and FQGNSA is the CDR2. V is cut by 3 bases and J by 6 bases, and the space between the germline ends is 11 bases. There are many counts of this clonotype. Its target antigen remains unknown. The input lacks base qualities; no much larger clone sits a single base away. Libraries were made using PCR. Sequencing relied on an Illumina HiSeq 2500. To normalize quantification of the TCRbeta repertoire, the TCR libraries were built with molecular barcoding that relied on unique molecular identifiers. TCRdb passed the public sequencing reads through fastp at Q25 and MiXCR, retaining productive beta sequences. Merged by CDR3 protein, the rows form single entries marked with the most common genes and DNA. Across this sample there are 200,000 to 300,000 distinct CDR3 sequences, with about 11% seen only once. Over 2.5% of the sample rests with the top ten.

This clonotype was sampled from a human donor who donated a stem cell graft to a child with acute lymphoblastic leukemia. Sequencing used PBMCs from the stem cell graft donor, obtained from the stem cell graft. Recombination joined TRBV7-2 with TRBJ1-2; the best D guess is TRBD1, with 6 bases matching. The CDR3 loop reads CASSFRWTDGYTF. DNA sequence: TGTGCCAGCAGCTTCCGGTGGACAGATGGCTACACCTTC.